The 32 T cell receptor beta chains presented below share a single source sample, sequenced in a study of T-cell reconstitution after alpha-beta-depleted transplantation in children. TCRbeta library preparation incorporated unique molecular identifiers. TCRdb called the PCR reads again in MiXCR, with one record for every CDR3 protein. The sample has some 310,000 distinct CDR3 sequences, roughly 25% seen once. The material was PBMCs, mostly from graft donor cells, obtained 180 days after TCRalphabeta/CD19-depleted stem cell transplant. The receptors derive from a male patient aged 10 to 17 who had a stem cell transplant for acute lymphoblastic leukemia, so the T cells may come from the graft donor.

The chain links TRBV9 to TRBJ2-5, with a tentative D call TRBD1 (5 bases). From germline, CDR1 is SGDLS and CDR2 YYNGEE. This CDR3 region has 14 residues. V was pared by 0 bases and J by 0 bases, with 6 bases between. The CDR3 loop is CASSVEGYQETQYF. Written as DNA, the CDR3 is TGTGCCAGCAGCGTAGAGGGGTACCAAGAGACCCAGTACTTC. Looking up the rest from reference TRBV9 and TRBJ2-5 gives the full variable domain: DSGVTQTPKHLITATGQRVTLRCSPRSGDLSVYWYQQSLDQGLQFLIQYYNGEERAKGNILERFSAQQFPDLHSELNLSSLELGDSALYFCASSVEGYQETQYFGPGTRLLVL.

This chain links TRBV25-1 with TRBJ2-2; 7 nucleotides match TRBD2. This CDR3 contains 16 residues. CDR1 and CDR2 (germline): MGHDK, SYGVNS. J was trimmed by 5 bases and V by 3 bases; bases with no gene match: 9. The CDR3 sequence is CASSEPSGPLTGELFF. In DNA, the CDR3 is TGTGCCAGCAGTGAGCCTAGCGGACCCCTGACCGGGGAGCTGTTTTTT.

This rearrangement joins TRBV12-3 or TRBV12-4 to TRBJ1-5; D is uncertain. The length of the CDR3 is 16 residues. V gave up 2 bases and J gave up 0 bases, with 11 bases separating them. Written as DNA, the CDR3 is TGTGCCAGCAGTTTACTCGGCTGGTATAGCAATCAGCCCCAGCATTTT. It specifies CASSLLGWYSNQPQHF.

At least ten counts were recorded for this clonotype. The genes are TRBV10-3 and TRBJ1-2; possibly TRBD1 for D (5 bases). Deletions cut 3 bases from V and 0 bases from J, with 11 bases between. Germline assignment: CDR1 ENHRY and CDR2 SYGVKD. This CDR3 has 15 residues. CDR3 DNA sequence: TGTGCCATCAGTGACCAGGGTGCGGCTAACTATGGCTACACCTTC. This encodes CAISDQGAANYGYTF.

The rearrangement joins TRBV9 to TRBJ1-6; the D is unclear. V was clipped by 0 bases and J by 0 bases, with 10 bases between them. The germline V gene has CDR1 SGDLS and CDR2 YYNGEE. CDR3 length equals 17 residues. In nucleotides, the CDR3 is TGTGCCAGCAGCGTAGGGTACCGGAGCTCCTATAATTCACCCCTCCACTTT. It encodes CASSVGYRSSYNSPLHF.

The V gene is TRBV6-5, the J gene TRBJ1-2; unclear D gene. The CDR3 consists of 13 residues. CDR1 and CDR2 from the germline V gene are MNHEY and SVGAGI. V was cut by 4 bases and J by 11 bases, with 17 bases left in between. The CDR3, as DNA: TGTGCCAGCAGTTTTGGACGTACTATGGGGTACACCTTC. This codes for CASSFGRTMGYTF.

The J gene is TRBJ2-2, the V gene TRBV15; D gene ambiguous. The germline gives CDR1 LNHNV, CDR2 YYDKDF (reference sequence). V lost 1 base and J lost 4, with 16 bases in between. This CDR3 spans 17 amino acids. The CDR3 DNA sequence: TGTGCCACCAGCAGAGTCCCCCTTAACTTGTTCACCGGGGAGCTGTTTTTT. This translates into CATSRVPLNLFTGELFF.

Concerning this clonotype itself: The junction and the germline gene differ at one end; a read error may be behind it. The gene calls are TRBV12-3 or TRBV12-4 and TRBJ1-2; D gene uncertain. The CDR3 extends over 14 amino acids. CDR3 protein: CARSFGGSGYGYTF. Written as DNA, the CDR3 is TGTGCCAGAAGTTTCGGAGGATCCGGCTATGGCTACACCTTC.

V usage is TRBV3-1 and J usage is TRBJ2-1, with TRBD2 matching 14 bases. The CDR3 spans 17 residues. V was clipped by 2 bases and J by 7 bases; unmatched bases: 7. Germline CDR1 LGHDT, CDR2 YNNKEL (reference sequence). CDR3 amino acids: CASSQFPRLAGGNEQFF. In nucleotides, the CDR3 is TGTGCCAGCAGCCAATTTCCTCGACTAGCGGGAGGGAATGAGCAGTTCTTC.

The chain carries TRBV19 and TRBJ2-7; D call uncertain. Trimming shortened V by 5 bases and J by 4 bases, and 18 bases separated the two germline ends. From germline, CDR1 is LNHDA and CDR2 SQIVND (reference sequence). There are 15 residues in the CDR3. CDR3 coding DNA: TGTGCCAGTAGTCCACGGTTAGGCTCCTTATACGAGCAGTACTTC. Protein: CASSPRLGSLYEQYF.

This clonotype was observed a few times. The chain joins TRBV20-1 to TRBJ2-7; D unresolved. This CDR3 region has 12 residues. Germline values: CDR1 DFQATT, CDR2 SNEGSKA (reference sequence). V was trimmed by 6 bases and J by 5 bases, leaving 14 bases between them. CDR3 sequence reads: CSAPTRMDEQYF. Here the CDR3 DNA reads TGCAGTGCCCCCACTCGGATGGACGAGCAGTACTTC.

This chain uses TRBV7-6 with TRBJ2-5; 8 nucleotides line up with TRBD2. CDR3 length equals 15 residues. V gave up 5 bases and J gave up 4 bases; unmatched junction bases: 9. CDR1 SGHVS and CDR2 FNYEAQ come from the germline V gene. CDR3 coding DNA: TGTGCCAGCAGCCCTGGACTAGCAGAGAGAGAGACCCAGTACTTC. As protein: CASSPGLAERETQYF. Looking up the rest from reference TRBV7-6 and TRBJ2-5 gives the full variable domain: GAGVSQSPRYKVTKRGQDVALRCDPISGHVSLYWYRQALGQGPEFLTYFNYEAQQDKSGLPNDRFSAERPEGSISTLTIQRTEQRDSAMYRCASSPGLAERETQYFGPGTRLLVL.

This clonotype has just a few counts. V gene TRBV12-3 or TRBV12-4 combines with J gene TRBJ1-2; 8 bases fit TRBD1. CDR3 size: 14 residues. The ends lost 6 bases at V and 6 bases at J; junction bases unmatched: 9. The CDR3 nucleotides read TGTGCCAGCAGACCCCCCCAGGGGGCGAATGGCTACACCTTC. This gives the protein CASRPPQGANGYTF.

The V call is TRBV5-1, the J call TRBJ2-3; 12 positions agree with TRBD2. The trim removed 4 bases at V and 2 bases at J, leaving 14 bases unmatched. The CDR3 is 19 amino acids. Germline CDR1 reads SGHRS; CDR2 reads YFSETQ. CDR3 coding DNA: TGCGCCAGCAGCCTTACTACTAGCGGGAGGACCCTTATCACAGATACGCAGTATTTT. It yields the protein CASSLTTSGRTLITDTQYF.

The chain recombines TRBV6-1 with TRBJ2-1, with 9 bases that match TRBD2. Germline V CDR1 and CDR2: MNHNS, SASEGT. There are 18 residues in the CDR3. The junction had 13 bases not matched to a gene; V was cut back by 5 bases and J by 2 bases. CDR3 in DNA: TGTGCCAGCAGTCGGCTGCGGGAGGGCCCTTCAACCTACAATGAGCAGTTCTTC. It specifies CASSRLREGPSTYNEQFF.

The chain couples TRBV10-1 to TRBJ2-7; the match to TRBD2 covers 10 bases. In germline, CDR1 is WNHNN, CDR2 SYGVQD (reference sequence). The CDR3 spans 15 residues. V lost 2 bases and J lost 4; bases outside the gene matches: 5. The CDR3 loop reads CASSERASGSYEQYF. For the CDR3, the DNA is TGCGCCAGCAGTGAGAGAGCTAGCGGGAGTTACGAGCAGTACTTC.

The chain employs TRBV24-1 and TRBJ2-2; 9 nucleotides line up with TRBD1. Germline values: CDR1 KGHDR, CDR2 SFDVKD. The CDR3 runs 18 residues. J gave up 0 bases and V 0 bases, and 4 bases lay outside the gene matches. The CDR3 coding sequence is TGTGCCACCAGTGATTTGTACGGGACAGGGACGAACACCGGGGAGCTGTTTTTT. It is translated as CATSDLYGTGTNTGELFF.

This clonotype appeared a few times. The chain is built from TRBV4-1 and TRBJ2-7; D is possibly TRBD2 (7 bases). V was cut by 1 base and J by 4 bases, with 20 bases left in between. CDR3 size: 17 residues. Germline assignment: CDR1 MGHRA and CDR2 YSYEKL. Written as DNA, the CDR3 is TGCGCCAGCAGCCAAGTTTTTATAGGGGGGGGCTCGTACGAGCAGTACTTC. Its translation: CASSQVFIGGGSYEQYF.

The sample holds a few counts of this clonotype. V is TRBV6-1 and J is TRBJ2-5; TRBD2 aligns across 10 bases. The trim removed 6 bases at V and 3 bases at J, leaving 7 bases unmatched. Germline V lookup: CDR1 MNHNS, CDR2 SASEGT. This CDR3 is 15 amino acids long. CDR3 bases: TGTGCCAGCAGGGGGGCTAGCGGGAGAGAAGAGACCCAGTACTTC. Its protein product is CASRGASGREETQYF.

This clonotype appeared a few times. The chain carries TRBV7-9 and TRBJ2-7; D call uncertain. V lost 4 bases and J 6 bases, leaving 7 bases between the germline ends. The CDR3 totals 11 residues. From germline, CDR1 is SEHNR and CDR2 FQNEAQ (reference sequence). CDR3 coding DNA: TGTGCCAGCAGCTCCACTCCCGAGCAGTACTTC. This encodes CASSSTPEQYF.

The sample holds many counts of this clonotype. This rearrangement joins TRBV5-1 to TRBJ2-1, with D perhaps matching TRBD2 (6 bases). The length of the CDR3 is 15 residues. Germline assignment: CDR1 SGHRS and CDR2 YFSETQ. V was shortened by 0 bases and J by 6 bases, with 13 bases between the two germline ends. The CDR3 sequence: CASSLAGTPSNEQFF. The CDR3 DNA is TGCGCCAGCAGCTTGGCTGGGACTCCCTCCAATGAGCAGTTCTTC.

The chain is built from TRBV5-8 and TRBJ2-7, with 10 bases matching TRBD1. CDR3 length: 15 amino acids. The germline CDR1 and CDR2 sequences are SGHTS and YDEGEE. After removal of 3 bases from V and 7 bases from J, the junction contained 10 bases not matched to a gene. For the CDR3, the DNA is TGTGCCAGCAGCTCCCGGGGGACAGGGGAGGCTGAGCAGTACTTC. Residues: CASSSRGTGEAEQYF.

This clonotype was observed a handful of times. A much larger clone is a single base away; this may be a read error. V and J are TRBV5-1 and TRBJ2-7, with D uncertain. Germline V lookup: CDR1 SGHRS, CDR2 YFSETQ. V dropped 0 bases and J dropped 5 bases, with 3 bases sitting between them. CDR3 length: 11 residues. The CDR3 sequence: CASSLADEQYF. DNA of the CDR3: TGCGCCAGCAGCTTGGCCGACGAGCAGTACTTC.

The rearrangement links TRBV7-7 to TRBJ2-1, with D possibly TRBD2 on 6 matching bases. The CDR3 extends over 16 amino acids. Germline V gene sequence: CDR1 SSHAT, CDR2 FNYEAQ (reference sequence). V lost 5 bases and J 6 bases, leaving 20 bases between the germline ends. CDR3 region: CASSPPRLVGCNEQFF. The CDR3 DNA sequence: TGTGCCAGCAGCCCACCTAGACTAGTTGGTTGCAATGAGCAGTTCTTC.

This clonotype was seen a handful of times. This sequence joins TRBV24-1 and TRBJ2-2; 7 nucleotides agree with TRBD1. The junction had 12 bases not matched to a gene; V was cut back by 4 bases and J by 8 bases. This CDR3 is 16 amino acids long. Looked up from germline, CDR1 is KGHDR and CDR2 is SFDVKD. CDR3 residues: CATSEAGTAKRGELFF. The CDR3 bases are TGTGCCACCAGTGAAGCCGGGACAGCAAAGAGAGGGGAGCTGTTTTTT.

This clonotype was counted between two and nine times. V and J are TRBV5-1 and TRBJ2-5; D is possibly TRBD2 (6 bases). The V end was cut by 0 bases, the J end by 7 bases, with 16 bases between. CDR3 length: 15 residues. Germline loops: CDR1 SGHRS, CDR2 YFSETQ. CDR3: CASSLDAGRKGTQYF. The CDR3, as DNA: TGCGCCAGCAGCTTGGACGCCGGGAGAAAGGGGACCCAGTACTTC.

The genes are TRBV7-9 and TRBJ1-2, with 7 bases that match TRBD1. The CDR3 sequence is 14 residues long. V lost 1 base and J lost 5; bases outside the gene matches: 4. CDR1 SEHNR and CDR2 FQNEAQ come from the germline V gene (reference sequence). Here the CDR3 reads CASSLGDSSYGYTF. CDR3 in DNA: TGTGCCAGCAGCTTAGGGGACAGTAGTTATGGCTACACCTTC.

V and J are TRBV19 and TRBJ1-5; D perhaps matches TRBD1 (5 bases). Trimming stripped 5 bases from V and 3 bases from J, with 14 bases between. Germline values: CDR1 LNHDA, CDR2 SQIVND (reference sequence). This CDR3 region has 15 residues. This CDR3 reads CASSSGGAFNQPQHF. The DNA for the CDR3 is TGTGCCAGTAGTTCCGGAGGGGCCTTCAATCAGCCCCAGCATTTT.

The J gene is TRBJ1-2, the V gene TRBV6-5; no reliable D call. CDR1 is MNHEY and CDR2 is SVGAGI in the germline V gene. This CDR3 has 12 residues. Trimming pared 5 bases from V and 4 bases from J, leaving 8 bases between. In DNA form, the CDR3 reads TGTGCCAGCAGTAACAACCGCTATGGCTACACCTTC. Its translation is CASSNNRYGYTF.

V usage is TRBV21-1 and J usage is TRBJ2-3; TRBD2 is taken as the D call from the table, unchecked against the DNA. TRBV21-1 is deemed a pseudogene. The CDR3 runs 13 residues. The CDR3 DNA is TGTGCCAGCAGCTCCTCCCCAGGGGATACGCAGTATTTT. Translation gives CASSSSPGDTQYF.

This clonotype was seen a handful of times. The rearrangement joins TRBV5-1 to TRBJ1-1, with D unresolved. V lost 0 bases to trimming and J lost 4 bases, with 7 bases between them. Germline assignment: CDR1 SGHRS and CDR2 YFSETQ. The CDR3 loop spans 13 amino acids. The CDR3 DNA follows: TGCGCCAGCAGCTTGGAAGCATTCACTGAAGCTTTCTTT. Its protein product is CASSLEAFTEAFF.

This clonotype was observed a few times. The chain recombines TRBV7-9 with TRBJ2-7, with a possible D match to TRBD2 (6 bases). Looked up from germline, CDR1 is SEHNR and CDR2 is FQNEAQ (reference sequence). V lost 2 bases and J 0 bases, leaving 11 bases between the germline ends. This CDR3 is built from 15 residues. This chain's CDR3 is CASSLTEGYSYEQYF. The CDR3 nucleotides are TGTGCCAGCAGCTTAACGGAGGGATACTCCTACGAGCAGTACTTC.